These 20 T cell receptor beta chains were all obtained from the same sample, sequenced in a study of radiotherapy plus CTLA-4 blockade in lung cancer. Data came from immunoSEQ multiplex PCR; TCRdb stores just in-frame clones and leaves some out. The sample lists about 76,000 clones; under 80% were seen once. This specimen consisted of peripheral blood, obtained from a patient treated with radiotherapy plus ipilimumab. The source of these receptors is a human donor with non-small cell lung cancer whose response to radiotherapy plus ipilimumab could not be evaluated. Some clones in this sample may be carry-over from other donors' samples.

The chain is built from TRBV9 and TRBJ1-3, with D possibly being TRBD1 (5 bases). This CDR3 region has 15 residues. V lost 0 bases, J lost 4 bases, and 11 bases lay in between. CDR1 is SGDLS, CDR2 YYNGEE, per germline. CDR3 DNA sequence: TGTGCCAGCAGCGTAGACGCAGGGATAGGAAACACCATATATTTT. Residues: CASSVDAGIGNTIYF.

The chain employs TRBV10-3 and TRBJ2-2, with a tentative D call TRBD1 (5 bases). The CDR3 has 13 amino acids. V dropped 4 bases and J dropped 3 bases, with 6 bases sitting between them. The germline CDR1 and CDR2 sequences are ENHRY and SYGVKD. Written as DNA, the CDR3 is TGTGCCATCAGTGGCAGGGACACCGGGGAGCTGTTTTTT. This encodes CAISGRDTGELFF.

This rearrangement joins TRBV2 to TRBJ2-1; 11 bases map to TRBD2. V gave up 6 bases and J gave up 6 bases; unmatched junction bases: 16. From germline, CDR1 is SNHLY and CDR2 FYNNEI. This CDR3 is 18 amino acids long. The CDR3 reads CASRWASGGPLRGNEQFF. CDR3 DNA: TGTGCCAGCAGGTGGGCTAGCGGGGGGCCCCTACGAGGCAATGAGCAGTTCTTC.

V and J are TRBV9 and TRBJ2-7; maybe TRBD2 (6 bases). CDR1 SGDLS and CDR2 YYNGEE come from the germline V gene. CDR3 length equals 12 residues. The V and J ends lost 4 bases and 5 bases respectively, with 10 bases between them. For the CDR3, the DNA is TGTGCCAGCAGCCCCGGGGGAAACGAGCAGTACTTC. This encodes CASSPGGNEQYF.

The chain is built from TRBV9 and TRBJ2-3; perhaps TRBD2 as D (7 bases). This CDR3 comprises 17 residues. The germline V and J ends were trimmed by 0 bases and 4 bases, with 18 bases remaining between them. Germline CDR1 and CDR2: SGDLS and YYNGEE. CDR3 residues: CASSVGIRGASADTQYF. CDR3 DNA: TGTGCCAGCAGCGTAGGCATTCGGGGGGCGAGTGCAGATACGCAGTATTTT.

V is TRBV10-2 and J is TRBJ2-5; 13 bases line up with TRBD2. V gave up 2 bases and J gave up 2 bases; unmatched junction bases: 2. The CDR3 has 16 amino acids. Germline V gene data show CDR1 as WSHSY and CDR2 as SAAADI. CDR3 loop: CASSEGLAGVQETQYF. CDR3 nucleotide sequence: TGCGCCAGCAGTGAGGGACTAGCGGGGGTGCAAGAGACCCAGTACTTC.

V gene TRBV5-4 combines with J gene TRBJ2-7; 7 positions agree with TRBD1. CDR3 length: 14 amino acids. The V gene's germline CDR1 is SGHNT and CDR2 YYREEE (reference sequence). Trimming cost V 4 bases and J 5 bases; bases outside gene matches: 9. The chain's CDR3 is CASSISGGKNEQYF. CDR3 in DNA: TGTGCCAGCAGCATTTCAGGGGGTAAAAACGAGCAGTACTTC.

The V gene is TRBV7-8, the J gene TRBJ1-1, with 9 bases that match TRBD1. V lost 5 bases and J lost 5; bases outside the gene matches: 6. The CDR3 extends over 14 amino acids. Germline CDR1 is SGHVS and CDR2 is FQNEAQ. CDR3 DNA: TGTGCCAGCAGCCTCAGGGACAGGGAGACTGAAGCTTTCTTT. Translation gives CASSLRDRETEAFF.

The rearrangement uses TRBV6-4 and TRBJ1-6, with unresolved D. CDR3 length: 12 amino acids. Between the trimmed V and J ends, which lost 6 bases and 10 bases, there was a span of 10 bases. Germline lookup yields CDR1 MRHNA and CDR2 SNTAGT. CDR3: CASSETNSPLHF. CDR3 DNA: TGTGCCAGCAGCGAAACAAACTCACCCCTCCACTTT.

Concerning this clone: The junction shows a germline mismatch at one end, possibly a read error. Other nucleotide sequences in the sample specify the same CDR3. V gene TRBV4-2 combines with J gene TRBJ1-6; the D is unclear. CDR3 length equals 16 residues. Per germline, CDR1 LGHNA and CDR2 YNFKEQ. CDR3 nucleotide sequence: TGTGCCAGCAGCCAAGAGGCGGGCCAGGTTAATTCCCCCCTCCACTTT. It is translated as CASSQEAGQVNSPLHF.

This clone was counted between two and nine times. This rearrangement joins TRBV11-1 to TRBJ1-2; the match to TRBD1 covers 8 bases. In germline, CDR1 is SGHAT, CDR2 FQDESV (reference sequence). With V trimmed by 1 base and J by 10 bases, 2 bases remained unmatched. This CDR3 has 12 amino acids. In nucleotides, the CDR3 is TGTGCCAGCAGCTTAGTCCAGGGGGCCTACACCTTC. Translating gives CASSLVQGAYTF. Full variable domain (remainder filled in from reference TRBV11-1 and TRBJ1-2): EAEVAQSPRYKITEKSQAVAFWCDPISGHATLYWYRQILGQGPELLVQFQDESVVDDSQLPKDRFSAERLKGVDSTLKIQPAELGDSAMYLCASSLVQGAYTFGSGTRLTVV.

The chain links TRBV6-5 to TRBJ1-6; 9 bases fit TRBD1. The CDR3 length is 12 residues. V lost 10 bases, J lost 9 bases, and 4 bases stayed unmatched. CDR1 MNHEY and CDR2 SVGAGI come from the germline V gene. CDR3 amino acids: CAIRQGVSPLHF. The CDR3 nucleotides are TGTGCCATTCGACAGGGGGTTTCACCCCTCCACTTT.

For this clone: Other DNA sequences in this sample translate to the same CDR3. The V and J genes are TRBV4-1 and TRBJ1-1; D not certain. V was trimmed by 1 base and J by 1 base, leaving 10 bases between them. The germline gives CDR1 MGHRA, CDR2 YSYEKL. This CDR3 is 15 amino acids long. DNA of the CDR3: TGCGCCAGCAGCCAAGGAGTCACCGGGAACACTGAAGCTTTCTTT. Translating gives CASSQGVTGNTEAFF.

The rearrangement joins TRBV27 to TRBJ2-5, with TRBD2 identical over 10 bases. With 4 bases clipped from V and 5 bases from J, the junction kept 4 bases outside the gene matches. The CDR3 has 14 amino acids. In germline, CDR1 is MNHEY, CDR2 SMNVEV (reference sequence). The CDR3 sequence is CASSSGLARETQYF. Here the CDR3 DNA reads TGTGCCAGCAGTTCGGGACTAGCGAGGGAGACCCAGTACTTC.

J is TRBJ1-3 and V is TRBV5-4; no reliable D call. Germline V lookup: CDR1 SGHNT, CDR2 YYREEE (reference sequence). Trimming removed 4 bases at V and 0 bases at J, with 11 bases between. The CDR3 is 15 residues long. CDR3: CASSPEAASGNTIYF. CDR3 sequence (DNA): TGTGCCAGCAGCCCTGAGGCAGCCTCTGGAAACACCATATATTTT. The whole variable domain, remainder taken from reference TRBV5-4 and TRBJ1-3, is ETGVTQSPTHLIKTRGQQVTLRCSSQSGHNTVSWYQQALGQGPQFIFQYYREEENGRGNFPPRFSGLQFPNYSSELNVNALELDDSALYLCASSPEAASGNTIYFGEGSWLTVV.

The J gene is TRBJ2-2, the V gene TRBV5-1; 7 bases fit TRBD2. J gave up 4 bases and V 3 bases, and 9 bases lay outside the gene matches. The CDR3 totals 16 residues. Germline V gene lookup returns CDR1 SGHRS and CDR2 YFSETQ. DNA of the CDR3: TGCGCCAGCAGCTCCCAAGGGAGGGGTGGCACCGGGGAGCTGTTTTTT. Amino acids: CASSSQGRGGTGELFF.

This clone has a single count. The J gene is TRBJ2-3, the V gene TRBV6-1; unclear D gene. The CDR3 contains 13 residues. The germline gives CDR1 MNHNS, CDR2 SASEGT. V was cut by 7 bases and J by 0 bases, with 8 bases left in between. The CDR3 coding sequence is TGTGCCAGCACCCCGGGTAGCACAGATACGCAGTATTTT. It translates to CASTPGSTDTQYF.

The rearrangement joins TRBV5-4 to TRBJ1-2; D call uncertain. V lost 3 bases to trimming and J lost 5 bases, with 14 bases between them. The CDR3 sequence is 14 residues long. Germline CDR1 reads SGHNT; CDR2 reads YYREEE (reference sequence). This chain's CDR3 is CASSSKRAEYGYTF. In DNA, the CDR3 is TGTGCCAGCAGCTCTAAGAGGGCGGAGTATGGCTACACCTTC.

This clone was detected once. The chain's CDR3 is CASSVDKSSGNTIYF. The CDR3 coding sequence is TGTGCCAGCAGTGTAGACAAGAGCTCTGGAAACACCATATATTTT. This chain links TRBV6-1 with TRBJ1-3; D ambiguous. Germline CDR1 MNHNS, CDR2 SASEGT. V lost 4 bases, J lost 0 bases, and 10 bases lay in between. The CDR3 totals 15 residues.

The DNA for the CDR3 is TGTGCCAGCAGTTCGACTAGCGGGGGAGGTGAGACCCAGTACTTC. Amino acids: CASSSTSGGGETQYF. This rearrangement joins TRBV28 to TRBJ2-5, with 12 bases lining up with TRBD2. Per the germline V gene, CDR1 is MDHEN and CDR2 is SYDVKM. The CDR3 consists of 15 residues. V was pared by 4 bases and J by 5 bases, with 5 bases of the junction left unmatched.